This TCR beta chain emerged from a study of early T cells in non-severe SARS-CoV-2 infection. Study-wide background: RNA in bulk from unsorted whole blood was sequenced, and chains were unpaired. Regarding the study as a whole: Reliance on VDJdb matching favored anti-spike CD8 responses; private and CD4 specificities were missed.

This clonotype is a singleton in its sample. Its antigen is currently unknown. As part of library construction, unique molecular identifiers were attached to individual cDNA molecules. Using its own MiXCR run on the 5' RACE reads, TCRdb lists one record per CDR3 protein. The table records about 69,000 distinct CDR3 sequences, under 9.5% of them present only once. This TCR was recovered from an adult who was a healthcare worker with PCR-confirmed SARS-CoV-2 infection or an uninfected control (not recorded which). Sequencing was done on a sample of whole blood.

In DNA form, the CDR3 reads TGCAGTGCTAGGGGGGCCGGGGCAGAGACCCAGTACTTC. Encoded protein: CSARGAGAETQYF. This rearrangement joins TRBV20-1 to TRBJ2-5, with D possibly TRBD1 on 6 matching bases. CDR1 is DFQATT and CDR2 is SNEGSKA in the germline V gene (reference sequence). The CDR3 has 13 residues. V was cut by 3 bases and J by 4 bases, with 12 bases left in between.